Listed below are T cell receptor beta chains from one sample, sequenced in a study of T cells in Graves' hyperthyroidism and ophthalmopathy. MiXCR was run by TCRdb on the multiplex PCR reads, yielding one entry per CDR3 protein. This sample yields roughly 280,000 distinct CDR3 sequences, of which approximately 20% are seen a single time; roughly 60% belongs to the top ten. Sequenced: blood. These receptors were taken from a man under 40 with Graves' ophthalmopathy. Each CDR3 is given with its conserved first and last residue. Each record gives: D gene, clone size, J gene, V gene, CDR3 DNA, CDR3 protein. D genes are given only for firm matches. Size is omitted from some rows. Given values are once, few, many or a class for expanded clones.

d_gene: -
abundance: -
j_gene: TRBJ2-3
v_gene: TRBV28
CDR3nt: TGTGCCAGCAGTTCCCCGGGCCAGCCTAATCTCTTTAGCACAGGTACGCAGTATTTT
CDR3aa: CASSSPGQPNLFSTGTQYF

d_gene: -
abundance: -
j_gene: TRBJ2-4
v_gene: TRBV7-2
CDR3nt: TGTGCCAGCAGGGACAAAAACATTCAGTACTTC
CDR3aa: CASRDKNIQYF

d_gene: TRBD1
abundance: few
j_gene: TRBJ1-6
v_gene: TRBV18
CDR3nt: TGTGCCAGCTCACAGGAACAGGGGTATAATTCACCCCTCCACTTT
CDR3aa: CASSQEQGYNSPLHF

d_gene: -
abundance: -
j_gene: TRBJ1-3
v_gene: TRBV12-3/TRBV12-4
CDR3nt: TGTGCCAGCAGTTTTCTGGTGGGAAACTCTGGAAACACCATATATTTT
CDR3aa: CASSFLVGNSGNTIYF

d_gene: -
abundance: -
j_gene: TRBJ2-5
v_gene: TRBV7-9
CDR3nt: TGTGCCAGCAGCTTATATGCGTCGGAGACCCAGTACTTC
CDR3aa: CASSLYASETQYF

d_gene: TRBD2
abundance: once
j_gene: TRBJ2-1
v_gene: TRBV27
CDR3nt: TGTGCCAGCAGTTCAGGACTAGCGGGAGATGTATGCAATGAGCAGTTCTTC
CDR3aa: CASSSGLAGDVCNEQFF

d_gene: -
abundance: many
j_gene: TRBJ1-1
v_gene: TRBV28
CDR3nt: TGTGCCAGCAGTTTCAGGGAACGCACTGAAGCTTTCTTT
CDR3aa: CASSFRERTEAFF

d_gene: TRBD2
abundance: -
j_gene: TRBJ2-1
v_gene: TRBV7-3
CDR3nt: TGTGCCAGCAGCTTACTAGCGGGGAATGAGCAGTTCTTC
CDR3aa: CASSLLAGNEQFF

d_gene: -
abundance: many
j_gene: TRBJ1-1
v_gene: TRBV11-2
CDR3nt: TGTGCCAGCAGCTTACTCCAGGGTAGCACTGAAGCTTTCTTT
CDR3aa: CASSLLQGSTEAFF

d_gene: -
abundance: -
j_gene: TRBJ1-5
v_gene: TRBV18
CDR3nt: TGTGCCAGCTCACCAGGGCGGGGTACGGGCAATCAGCCCCAGCATTTT
CDR3aa: CASSPGRGTGNQPQHF